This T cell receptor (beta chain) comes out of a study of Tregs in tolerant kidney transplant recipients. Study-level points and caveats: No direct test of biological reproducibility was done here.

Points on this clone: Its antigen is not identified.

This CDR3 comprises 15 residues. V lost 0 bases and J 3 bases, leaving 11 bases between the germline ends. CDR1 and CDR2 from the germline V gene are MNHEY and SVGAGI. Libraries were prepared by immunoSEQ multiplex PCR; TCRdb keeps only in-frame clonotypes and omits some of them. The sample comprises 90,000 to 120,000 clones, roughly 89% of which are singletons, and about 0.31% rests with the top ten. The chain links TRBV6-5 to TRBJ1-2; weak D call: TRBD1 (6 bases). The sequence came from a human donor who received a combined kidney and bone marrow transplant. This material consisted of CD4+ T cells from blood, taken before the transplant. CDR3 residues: CASSYSGRGYYGYTF. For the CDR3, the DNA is TGTGCCAGCAGTTACTCGGGCAGGGGTTACTATGGCTACACCTTC.